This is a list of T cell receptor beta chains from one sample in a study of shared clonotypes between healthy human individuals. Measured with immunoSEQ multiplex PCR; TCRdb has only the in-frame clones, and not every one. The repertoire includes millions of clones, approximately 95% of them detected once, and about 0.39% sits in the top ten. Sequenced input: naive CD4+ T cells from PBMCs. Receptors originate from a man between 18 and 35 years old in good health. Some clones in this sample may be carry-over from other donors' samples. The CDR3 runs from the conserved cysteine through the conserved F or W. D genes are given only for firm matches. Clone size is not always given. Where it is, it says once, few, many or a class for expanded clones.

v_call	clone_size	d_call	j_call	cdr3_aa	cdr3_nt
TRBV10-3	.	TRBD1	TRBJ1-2	CASRTGTGPRGYGYTF	TGTGCCTCTCGCACCGGGACAGGGCCCCGTGGCTATGGCTACACCTTC
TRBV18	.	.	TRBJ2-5	CASSPLGETQYF	TGTGCCAGCTCACCCTTGGGAGAGACCCAGTACTTC
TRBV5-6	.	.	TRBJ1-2	CASSLGGAFYGYTF	TGTGCCAGCAGCTTAGGGGGAGCATTCTATGGCTACACCTTC
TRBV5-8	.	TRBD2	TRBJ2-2	CASSGSGRGGELFF	TGTGCCAGCTCGGGTAGCGGGAGAGGCGGGGAGCTGTTTTTT
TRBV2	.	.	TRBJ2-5	CASTGGPDRTQYF	TGTGCCAGCACAGGGGGGCCCGATCGGACCCAGTACTTC
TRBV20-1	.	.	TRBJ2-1	CSAREWGEQFF	TGCAGTGCTAGAGAATGGGGTGAGCAGTTCTTC
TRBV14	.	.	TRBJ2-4	CASSQALQGRQYF	TGTGCCAGCAGCCAAGCATTACAGGGTCGACAGTACTTC
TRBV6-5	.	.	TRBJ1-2	CASRPNRITYGYTF	TGTGCCAGCAGACCTAACAGGATCACTTATGGCTACACCTTC
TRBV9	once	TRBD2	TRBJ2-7	CASSGGTSGPYEQYF	TGTGCCAGCAGCGGGGGGACTAGCGGTCCCTACGAGCAGTACTTC
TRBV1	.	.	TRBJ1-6	CTSSQDPDRDNSPLHF	TGCACCAGCAGCCAAGATCCCGACAGGGACAATTCACCCCTCCACTTT
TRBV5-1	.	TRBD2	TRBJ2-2	CASSLGPASGNTGELFF	TGCGCCAGCAGTCTTGGTCCGGCTAGCGGGAACACCGGGGAGCTGTTTTTT
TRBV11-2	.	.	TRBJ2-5	CASSPPGYMAQYF	TGTGCCAGCAGCCCGCCCGGGTATATGGCCCAGTACTTC
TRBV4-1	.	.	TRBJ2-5	CASSQDSSPETQYF	TGCGCCAGCAGCCAAGATAGTTCCCCAGAGACCCAGTACTTC
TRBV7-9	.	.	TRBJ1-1	CASSFPPTWATEAFF	TGTGCCAGCAGCTTCCCCCCGACGTGGGCCACTGAAGCTTTCTTT
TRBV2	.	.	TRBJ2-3	CASSVRTDTQYF	TGTGCCAGCAGCGTACGCACAGATACGCAGTATTTT
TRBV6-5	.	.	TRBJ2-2	CASSSNQVGSGELFF	TGTGCCAGCAGTTCGAACCAAGTCGGGTCCGGGGAGCTGTTTTTT
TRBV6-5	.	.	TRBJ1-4	CASSLGTGEKLFF	TGTGCCAGCAGTCTAGGGACCGGTGAAAAACTGTTTTTT
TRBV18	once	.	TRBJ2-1	CASSQGSQGGNNEQFF	TGTGCCAGCTCACAGGGAAGCCAGGGGGGAAACAATGAGCAGTTCTTC
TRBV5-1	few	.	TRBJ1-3	CASSLGPYSPSPGNTIYF	TGCGCCAGCAGCTTGGGACCATATTCACCCAGCCCTGGAAACACCATATATTTT
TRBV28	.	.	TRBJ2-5	CASSFAETQYF	TGTGCCAGCAGTTTTGCGGAGACCCAGTACTTC
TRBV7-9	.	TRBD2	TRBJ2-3	CASRILAGGSGTQYF	TGTGCCAGCAGGATTCTAGCGGGAGGTTCCGGTACGCAGTATTTT
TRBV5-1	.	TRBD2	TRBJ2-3	CASSLVLADPDTQYF	TGCGCCAGCAGCTTGGTACTAGCGGACCCTGATACGCAGTATTTT
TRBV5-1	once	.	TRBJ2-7	CASSLSGNGEQYF	TGCGCCAGCAGCCTCTCCGGTAACGGGGAGCAGTACTTC
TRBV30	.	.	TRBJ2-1	CAWGLHFLSYNEQFF	TGTGCCTGGGGACTCCACTTCCTGTCCTACAATGAGCAGTTCTTC
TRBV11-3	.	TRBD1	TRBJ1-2	CASSLDFQGENYGYTF	TGTGCCAGCAGCTTAGATTTCCAGGGGGAGAACTATGGCTACACCTTC
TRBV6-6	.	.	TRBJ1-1	CASSYEAMNTEAFF	TGTGCCAGCAGTTATGAGGCGATGAACACTGAAGCTTTCTTT
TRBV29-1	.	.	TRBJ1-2	CSVHQGGGYGYTF	TGCAGCGTTCACCAGGGTGGTGGCTATGGCTACACCTTC
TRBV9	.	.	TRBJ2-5	CASSEGPLGGTETQYF	TGTGCCAGCAGCGAGGGACCTCTGGGCGGCACAGAGACCCAGTACTTC
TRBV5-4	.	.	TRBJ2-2	CASSQPTEHTNTGELFF	TGTGCCAGCAGCCAACCGACAGAGCATACGAACACCGGGGAGCTGTTTTTT